Included here is one TCR beta chain sequence, with context. This sample was taken from a study of blood T cell repertoires in COVID-19. Study overall: Samples of COVID-19 (acute and convalescent) were obtained from the United States, Italy and Spain. Sample material is recorded as cDNA or gDNA derived from T cells, B-cell-depleted T cells, or PBMCs.

Original processing methods: Amplification of reference gene primers provided the estimated nucleated cell counts. Method: immunoSEQ multiplex PCR; TCRdb's copy keeps in-frame clones and lacks some. The V and J calls and clone size are taken from that table; D and trimming were inferred from the DNA. This repertoire shows around 320,000 clones, 87% found once; its top ten account for approximately 2%. The TCR comes from a man in his late teens or twenties with active or convalescent COVID-19. The sample taken for sequencing was peripheral blood.

The CDR3 bases are TGTGCCAGCAGCTTAGGGACAGGCCACTATGGCTACACCTTC. Its protein product is CASSLGTGHYGYTF. The V and J genes are TRBV5-6 and TRBJ1-2, with TRBD1 identical over 8 bases. Germline V lookup: CDR1 SGHDT, CDR2 YYEEEE. The V gene end was trimmed by 2 bases and the J gene end by 3 bases; junction bases not matched to a gene: 3. This CDR3 spans 14 amino acids.